This T cell receptor (beta chain) stems from a study of cytomegalovirus exposure and HLA in healthy donors. The study, taken as a whole, reports: High sensitivity and specificity were reportedly achieved when the classifier diagnosed cytomegalovirus status.

The CDR3 spans 15 residues. The J segment lost 14 bases and the V segment lost 2 bases, leaving 10 bases of the junction unmatched. The V gene's germline CDR1 is MGHRA and CDR2 YSYEKL. While the first cohort had 600 to 800 subjects, the donors belonged to the separate validation cohort of 100 to 150 subjects. Sequencing used immunoSEQ multiplex PCR; TCRdb keeps in-frame clones, though not all of them. The sample includes about 280,000 clones, approximately 87% of them seen just once. As regards this clone: Its antigen remains unidentified.

The chain couples TRBV4-1 to TRBJ2-4, with 12 bases fitting TRBD1. What was sequenced was PBMCs. The clonotype originates from a woman between 18 and 30 years old in good health and CMV-seronegative. CDR3 sequence (DNA): TGCGCCAGCAGCCAATCCACCCGGGACAGGGGGCGGAAGTACTTC. Translated: CASSQSTRDRGRKYF.